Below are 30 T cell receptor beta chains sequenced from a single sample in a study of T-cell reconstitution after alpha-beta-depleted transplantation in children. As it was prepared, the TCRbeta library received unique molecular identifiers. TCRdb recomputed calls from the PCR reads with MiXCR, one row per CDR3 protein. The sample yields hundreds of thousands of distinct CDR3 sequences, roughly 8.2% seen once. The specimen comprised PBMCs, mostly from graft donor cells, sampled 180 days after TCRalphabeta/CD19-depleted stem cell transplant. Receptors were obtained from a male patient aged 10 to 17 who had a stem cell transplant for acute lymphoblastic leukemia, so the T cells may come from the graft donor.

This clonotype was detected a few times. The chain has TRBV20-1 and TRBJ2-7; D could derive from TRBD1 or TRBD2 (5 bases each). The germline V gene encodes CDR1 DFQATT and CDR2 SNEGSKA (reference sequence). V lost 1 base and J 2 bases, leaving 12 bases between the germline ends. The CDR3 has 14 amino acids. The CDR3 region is CSARVRDGTYEQYF. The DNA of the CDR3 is TGCAGTGCTAGAGTTAGGGACGGGACCTACGAGCAGTACTTC.

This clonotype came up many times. Here the CDR3 DNA reads TGTGCCAGCAGCTTAGCGGACGGCACTAAACTGTTTTTT. Translated, it gives CASSLADGTKLFF. The chain is built from TRBV7-7 and TRBJ1-4, with D unresolved. Germline V lookup: CDR1 SSHAT, CDR2 FNYEAQ (reference sequence). V was trimmed by 0 bases and J by 11 bases, leaving 10 bases between them. This CDR3 contains 13 residues.

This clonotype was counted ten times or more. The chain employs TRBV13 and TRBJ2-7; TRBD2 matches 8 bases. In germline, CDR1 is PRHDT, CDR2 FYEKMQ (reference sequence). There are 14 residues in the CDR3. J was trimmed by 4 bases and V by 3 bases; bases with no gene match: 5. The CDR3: CASSFSSSGYEQYF. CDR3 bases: TGTGCCAGCAGCTTCTCGTCTAGCGGGTACGAGCAGTACTTC. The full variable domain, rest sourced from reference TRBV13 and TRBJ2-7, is AAGVIQSPRHLIKEKRETATLKCYPIPRHDTVYWYQQGPGQDPQFLISFYEKMQSDKGSIPDRFSAQQFSDYHSELNMSSLELGDSALYFCASSFSSSGYEQYFGPGTRLTVT.

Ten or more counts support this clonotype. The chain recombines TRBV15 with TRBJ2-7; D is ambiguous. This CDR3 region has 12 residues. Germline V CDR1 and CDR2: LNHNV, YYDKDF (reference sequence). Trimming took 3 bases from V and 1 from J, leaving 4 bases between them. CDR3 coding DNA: TGTGCCACCAGCAGGAGTTCCTACGAGCAGTACTTC. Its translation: CATSRSSYEQYF.

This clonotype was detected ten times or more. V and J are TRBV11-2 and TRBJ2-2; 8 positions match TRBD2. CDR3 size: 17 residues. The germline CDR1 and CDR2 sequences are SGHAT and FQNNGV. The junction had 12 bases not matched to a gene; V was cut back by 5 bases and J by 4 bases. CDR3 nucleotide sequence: TGTGCCAGCAGCCCACCCACCGGGACTAGAAGCACCGGGGAGCTGTTTTTT. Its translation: CASSPPTGTRSTGELFF.

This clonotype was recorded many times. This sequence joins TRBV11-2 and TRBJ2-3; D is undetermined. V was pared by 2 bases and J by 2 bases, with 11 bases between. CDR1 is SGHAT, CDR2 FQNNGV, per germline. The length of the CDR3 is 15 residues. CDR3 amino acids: CASSLRKRPTDTQYF. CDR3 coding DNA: TGTGCCAGCAGCTTACGCAAGCGCCCCACAGATACGCAGTATTTT.

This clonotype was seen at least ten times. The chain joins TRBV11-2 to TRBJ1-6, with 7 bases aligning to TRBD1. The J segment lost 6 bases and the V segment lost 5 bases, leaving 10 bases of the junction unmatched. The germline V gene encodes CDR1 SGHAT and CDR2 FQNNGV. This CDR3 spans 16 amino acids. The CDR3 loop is CASSVYPTGTNSPLHF. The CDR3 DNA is TGTGCCAGCAGCGTATACCCGACAGGGACTAATTCACCCCTCCACTTT.

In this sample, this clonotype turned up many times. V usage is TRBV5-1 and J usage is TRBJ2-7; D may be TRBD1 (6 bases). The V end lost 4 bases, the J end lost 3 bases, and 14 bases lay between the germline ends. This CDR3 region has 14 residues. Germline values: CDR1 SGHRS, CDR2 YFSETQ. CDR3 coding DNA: TGCGCCAGCAGCGTGGACAGAGGCGGCTACGAGCAGTACTTC. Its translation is CASSVDRGGYEQYF.

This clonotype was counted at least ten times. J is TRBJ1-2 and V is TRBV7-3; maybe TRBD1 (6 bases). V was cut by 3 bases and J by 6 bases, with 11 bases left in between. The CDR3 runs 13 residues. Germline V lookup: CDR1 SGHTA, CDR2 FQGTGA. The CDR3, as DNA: TGTGCCAGCAGCTTGAGCAGGGGTAATGGCTACACCTTC. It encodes CASSLSRGNGYTF.

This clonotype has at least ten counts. CDR3 nucleotides: TGTGCCAGCAAGGAGCAGACAGGGGGCATGGACGAGCAGTACTTC. Residues: CASKEQTGGMDEQYF. The chain employs TRBV6-5 and TRBJ2-7; 10 bases line up with TRBD1. This CDR3 spans 15 amino acids. CDR1 is MNHEY and CDR2 is SVGAGI in the germline V gene. J was trimmed by 5 bases and V by 7 bases; bases with no gene match: 11.

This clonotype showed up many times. The CDR3 bases are TGTGCCACCGCACGGACAGGAGGGACCACAGATACGCAGTATTTT. Amino acids: CATARTGGTTDTQYF. The chain has TRBV24-1 and TRBJ2-3, with D possibly matching TRBD1 (7 bases). Germline CDR1 is KGHDR and CDR2 is SFDVKD. This CDR3 is built from 15 residues. V lost 9 bases to trimming and J lost 2 bases, with 17 bases between them.

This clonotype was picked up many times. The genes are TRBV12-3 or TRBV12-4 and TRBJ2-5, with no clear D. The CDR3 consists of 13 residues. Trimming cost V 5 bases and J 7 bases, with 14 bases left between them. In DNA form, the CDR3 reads TGTGCCAGCAGTCCCAGTAGTCCGGCGACCCAGTACTTC. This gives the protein CASSPSSPATQYF.

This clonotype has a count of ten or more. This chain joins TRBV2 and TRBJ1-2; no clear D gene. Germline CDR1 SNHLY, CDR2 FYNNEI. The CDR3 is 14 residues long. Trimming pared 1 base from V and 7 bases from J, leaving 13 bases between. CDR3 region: CASSEVPSVGGYTF. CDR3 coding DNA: TGTGCCAGCAGTGAAGTCCCCAGCGTCGGTGGCTACACCTTC.

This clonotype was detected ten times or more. The CDR3 loop is CASSLRLPGQGMNTEAFF. CDR3 bases: TGCGCCAGCAGCTTGAGGTTGCCGGGACAGGGTATGAACACTGAAGCTTTCTTT. The V gene is TRBV5-1, the J gene TRBJ1-1, with 9 positions matching TRBD1. The CDR3 has 18 residues. Germline V gene sequence: CDR1 SGHRS, CDR2 YFSETQ. With V trimmed by 1 base and J by 0 bases, 10 bases remained unmatched.

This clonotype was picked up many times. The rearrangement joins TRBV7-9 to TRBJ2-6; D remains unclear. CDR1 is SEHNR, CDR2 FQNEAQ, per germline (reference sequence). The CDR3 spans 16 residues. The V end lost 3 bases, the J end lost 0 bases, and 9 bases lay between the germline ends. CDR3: CASSFGVPSGANVLTF. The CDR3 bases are TGTGCCAGCAGCTTTGGAGTCCCCTCTGGGGCCAACGTCCTGACTTTC.

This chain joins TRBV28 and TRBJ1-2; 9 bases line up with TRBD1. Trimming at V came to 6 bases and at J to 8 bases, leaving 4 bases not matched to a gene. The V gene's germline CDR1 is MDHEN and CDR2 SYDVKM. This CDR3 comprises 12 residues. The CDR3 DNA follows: TGTGCCAGCAGAACAGGGGGCAGGGGCTACACCTTC. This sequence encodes CASRTGGRGYTF.

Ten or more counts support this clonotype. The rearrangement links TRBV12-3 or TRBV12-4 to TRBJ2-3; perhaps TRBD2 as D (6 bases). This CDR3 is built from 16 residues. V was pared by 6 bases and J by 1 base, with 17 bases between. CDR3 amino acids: CASSVGTRRRTDTQYF. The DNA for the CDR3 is TGTGCCAGCAGCGTCGGGACTCGGCGTCGCACAGATACGCAGTATTTT.

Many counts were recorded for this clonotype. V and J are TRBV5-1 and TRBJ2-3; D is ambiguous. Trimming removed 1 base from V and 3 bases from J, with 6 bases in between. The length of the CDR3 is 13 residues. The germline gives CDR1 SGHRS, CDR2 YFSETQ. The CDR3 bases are TGCGCCAGCAGCTTGCGGGTGACAGATACGCAGTATTTT. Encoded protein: CASSLRVTDTQYF.

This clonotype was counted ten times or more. DNA for the CDR3: TGTGCCAGCTTTTTTGGACCTAACACTGAAGCTTTCTTT. Translating gives CASFFGPNTEAFF. The chain employs TRBV5-5 and TRBJ1-1; D is undetermined. The V end was cut by 7 bases, the J end by 2 bases, with 12 bases between. The V gene's germline CDR1 is SGHKS and CDR2 YYEKEE (reference sequence). This CDR3 has 13 amino acids.

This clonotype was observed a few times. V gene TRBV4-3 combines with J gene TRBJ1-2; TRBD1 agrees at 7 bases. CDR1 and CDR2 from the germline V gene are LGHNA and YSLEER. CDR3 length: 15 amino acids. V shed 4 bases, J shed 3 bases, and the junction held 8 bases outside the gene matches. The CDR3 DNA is TGCGCCAGCAGCCGTTCGGACAGGAACTACTATGGCTACACCTTC. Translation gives CASSRSDRNYYGYTF.

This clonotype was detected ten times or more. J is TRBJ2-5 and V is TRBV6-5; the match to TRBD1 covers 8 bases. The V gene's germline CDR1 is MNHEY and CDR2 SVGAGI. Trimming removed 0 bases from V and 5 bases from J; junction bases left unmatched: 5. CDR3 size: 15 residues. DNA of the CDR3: TGTGCCAGCAGTTACTCCGGACAGGGAAGGGAGACCCAGTACTTC. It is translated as CASSYSGQGRETQYF.

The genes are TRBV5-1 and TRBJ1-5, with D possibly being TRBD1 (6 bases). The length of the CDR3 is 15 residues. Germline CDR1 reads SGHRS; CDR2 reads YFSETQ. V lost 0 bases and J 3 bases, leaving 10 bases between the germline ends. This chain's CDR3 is CASSLVGDTNQPQHF. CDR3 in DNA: TGCGCCAGCAGCTTGGTCGGGGACACCAATCAGCCCCAGCATTTT. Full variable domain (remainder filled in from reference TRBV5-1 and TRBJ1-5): KAGVTQTPRYLIKTRGQQVTLSCSPISGHRSVSWYQQTPGQGLQFLFEYFSETQRNKGNFPGRFSGRQFSNSRSEMNVSTLELGDSALYLCASSLVGDTNQPQHFGDGTRLSIL.

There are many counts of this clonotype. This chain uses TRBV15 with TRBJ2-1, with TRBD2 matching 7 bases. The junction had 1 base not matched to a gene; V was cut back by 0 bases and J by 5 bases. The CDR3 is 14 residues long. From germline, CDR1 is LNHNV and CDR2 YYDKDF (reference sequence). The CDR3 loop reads CATSREAGDNEQFF. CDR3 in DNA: TGTGCCACCAGCAGAGAGGCGGGGGACAATGAGCAGTTCTTC.

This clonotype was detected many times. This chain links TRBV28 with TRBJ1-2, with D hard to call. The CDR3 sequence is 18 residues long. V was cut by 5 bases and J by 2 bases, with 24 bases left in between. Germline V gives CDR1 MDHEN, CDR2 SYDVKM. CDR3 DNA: TGTGCCAGCAGTCCCTCCGGGTCGCCTTTAATGTTCAACTATGGCTACACCTTC. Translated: CASSPSGSPLMFNYGYTF.

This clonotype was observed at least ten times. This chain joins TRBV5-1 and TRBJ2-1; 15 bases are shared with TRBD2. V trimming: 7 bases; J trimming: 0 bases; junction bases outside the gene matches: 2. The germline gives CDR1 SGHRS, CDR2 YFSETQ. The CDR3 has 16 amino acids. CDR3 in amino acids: CASRTSGRASYNEQFF. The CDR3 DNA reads TGCGCCAGCCGGACTAGCGGGAGGGCCTCCTACAATGAGCAGTTCTTC.

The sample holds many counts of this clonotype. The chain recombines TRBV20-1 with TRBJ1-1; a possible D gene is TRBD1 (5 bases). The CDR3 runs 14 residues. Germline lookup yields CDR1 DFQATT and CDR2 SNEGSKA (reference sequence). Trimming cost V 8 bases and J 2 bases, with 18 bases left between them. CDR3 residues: CSSSHVGLNTEAFF. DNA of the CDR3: TGCAGTTCCTCCCACGTGGGGCTAAACACTGAAGCTTTCTTT.

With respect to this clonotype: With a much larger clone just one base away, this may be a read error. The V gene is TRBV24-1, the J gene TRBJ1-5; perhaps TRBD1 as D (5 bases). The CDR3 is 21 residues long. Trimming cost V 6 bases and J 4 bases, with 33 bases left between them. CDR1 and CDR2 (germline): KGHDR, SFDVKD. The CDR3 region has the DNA TGTGCCACCAGTCATATCACCCCTTTAGGAGGGGAGGACAACCCAAATCAGCCCCAGCATTTT. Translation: CATSHITPLGGEDNPNQPQHF.

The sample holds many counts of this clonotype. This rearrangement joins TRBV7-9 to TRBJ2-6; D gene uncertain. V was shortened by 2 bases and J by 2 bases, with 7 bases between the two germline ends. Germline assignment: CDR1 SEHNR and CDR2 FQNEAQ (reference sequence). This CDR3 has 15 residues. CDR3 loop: CASSLRAAGANVLTF. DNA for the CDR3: TGTGCCAGCAGCTTACGGGCAGCTGGGGCCAACGTCCTGACTTTC.

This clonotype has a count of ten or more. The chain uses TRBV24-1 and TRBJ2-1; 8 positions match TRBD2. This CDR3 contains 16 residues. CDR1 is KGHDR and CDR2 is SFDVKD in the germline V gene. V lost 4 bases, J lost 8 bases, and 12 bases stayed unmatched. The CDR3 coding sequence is TGTGCCACCAGTGAACTGGGGCTAGCGGGTAGCGATGAGCAGTTCTTC. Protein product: CATSELGLAGSDEQFF.

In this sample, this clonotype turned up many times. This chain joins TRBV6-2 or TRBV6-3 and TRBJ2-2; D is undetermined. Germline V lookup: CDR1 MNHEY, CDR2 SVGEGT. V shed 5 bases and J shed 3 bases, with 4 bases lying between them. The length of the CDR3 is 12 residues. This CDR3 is CASSHDTGELFF. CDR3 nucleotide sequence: TGTGCCAGCAGTCACGACACCGGGGAGCTGTTTTTT.